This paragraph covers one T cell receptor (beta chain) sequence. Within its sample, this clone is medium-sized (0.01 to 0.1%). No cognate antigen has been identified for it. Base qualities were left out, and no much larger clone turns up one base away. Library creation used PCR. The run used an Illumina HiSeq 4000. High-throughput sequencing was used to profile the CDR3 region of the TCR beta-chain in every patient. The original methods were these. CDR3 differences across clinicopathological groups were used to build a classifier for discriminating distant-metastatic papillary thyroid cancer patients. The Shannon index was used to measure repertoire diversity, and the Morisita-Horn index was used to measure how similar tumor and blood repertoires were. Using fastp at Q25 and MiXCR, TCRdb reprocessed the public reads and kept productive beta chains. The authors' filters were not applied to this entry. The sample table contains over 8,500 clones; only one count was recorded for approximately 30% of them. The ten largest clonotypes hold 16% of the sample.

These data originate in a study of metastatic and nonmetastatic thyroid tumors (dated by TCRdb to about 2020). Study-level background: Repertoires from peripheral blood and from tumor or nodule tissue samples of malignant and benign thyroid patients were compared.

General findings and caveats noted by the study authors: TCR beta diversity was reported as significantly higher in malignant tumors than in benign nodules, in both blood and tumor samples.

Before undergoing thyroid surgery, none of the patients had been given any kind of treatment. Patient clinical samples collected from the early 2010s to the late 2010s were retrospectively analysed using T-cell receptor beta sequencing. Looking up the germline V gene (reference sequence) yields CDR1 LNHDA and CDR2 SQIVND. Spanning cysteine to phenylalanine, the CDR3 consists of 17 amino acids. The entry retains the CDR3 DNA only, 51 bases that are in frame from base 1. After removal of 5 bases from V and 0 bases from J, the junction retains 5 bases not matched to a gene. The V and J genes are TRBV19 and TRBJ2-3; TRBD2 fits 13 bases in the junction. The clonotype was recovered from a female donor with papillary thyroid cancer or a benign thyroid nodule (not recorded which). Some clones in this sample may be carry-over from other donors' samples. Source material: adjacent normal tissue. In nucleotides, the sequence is TGTGCCAGTAGTTGGACTAGCGGGAGTACTAGCACAGATACGCAGTATTTT. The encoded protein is CASSWTSGSTSTDTQYF.